A single sample is the source of the 3 T cell receptor beta chains below, sequenced in a study of beta chain features in type 1 diabetes. The study reverse transcribed the entire isolated RNA, so it sequenced expressed TCRB transcripts. Sequencing used immunoSEQ multiplex PCR; TCRdb keeps in-frame clones, though not all of them. The sample lists about 410,000 clones; approximately 15% were seen once. Material: naive CD4+ T cells from blood. The receptors were gathered from a man younger than 45 in good health.

In its sample, this clone was seen many times. This chain links TRBV7-2 with TRBJ2-3; possibly TRBD2 for D (5 bases). Looked up from germline, CDR1 is SGHTA and CDR2 is FQGNSA. V was clipped by 4 bases and J by 0 bases, with 8 bases between them. This CDR3 is built from 14 residues. The CDR3 protein is CASSSVASTDTQYF. For the CDR3, the DNA is TGTGCCAGCAGCTCCGTAGCGAGCACAGATACGCAGTATTTT. Full variable domain (missing parts from reference TRBV7-2 and TRBJ2-3): GAGVSQSPSNKVTEKGKDVELRCDPISGHTALYWYRQSLGQGLEFLIYFQGNSAPDKSGLPSDRFSAERTGGSVSTLTIQRTQQEDSAVYLCASSSVASTDTQYFGPGTRLTVL.

With regard to this clone: Additional DNA sequences in this sample encode the identical CDR3. Written as DNA, the CDR3 is TGCGCCAGCAGCCAAGCTCTAGCGGGGGGCACAGATACGCAGTATTTT. Translation gives CASSQALAGGTDTQYF. The V and J genes are TRBV4-3 and TRBJ2-3; the match to TRBD2 covers 10 bases. From germline, CDR1 is LGHNA and CDR2 YSLEER. J was trimmed by 1 base and V by 1 base; bases with no gene match: 2. The CDR3 length is 16 residues.

This clone was found many times. The chain combines TRBV29-1 with TRBJ2-5; D uncertain. The CDR3 runs 10 residues. Germline V gene data show CDR1 as SQVTM and CDR2 as ANQGSEA. V was pared by 7 bases and J by 5 bases, with 8 bases between. Here the CDR3 DNA reads TGCAGCGCCTCCGACGAGACCCAGTACTTC. Its translation: CSASDETQYF.